This TCR beta chain came from a study of cytomegalovirus exposure and HLA in healthy donors. Study details: Early released data comprised 80 million or so unique TCRs from HLA-typed donors.

Germline V gene data show CDR1 as MNHEY and CDR2 as SMNVEV (reference sequence). The CDR3 spans 14 residues. Trimming shortened V by 0 bases and J by 8 bases, and 8 bases separated the two germline ends. Vbeta (60) and Jbeta (13) primers were used in the PCR. Here immunoSEQ multiplex PCR was the method, and the copy in TCRdb shows in-frame clones only, minus some. The data include approximately 61,000 clones; the top ten clones carry over 2%. The sample consisted of PBMCs. This TCR came from a woman younger than 35 in good health and CMV-seronegative. The J gene is TRBJ1-6, the V gene TRBV27, with a possible D match to TRBD1 (6 bases). The CDR3: CASSLSGAHSPLHF. CDR3 DNA: TGTGCCAGCAGTTTATCGGGGGCGCATTCACCCCTCCACTTT.